This TCR beta chain was recovered during a study of identical twins. General study results and limits: Carriage of fewer insertions was seen in abundant cord blood beta clonotypes, whereas memory repertoires showed none.

V was clipped by 6 bases and J by 5 bases, with 14 bases between them. Per the germline V gene, CDR1 is ENHRY and CDR2 is SYGVKD. The CDR3 totals 13 residues. Comments on this clonotype: What it binds is not known.

Unique molecular identifiers were in the cDNA, with template-switch universal primer binding. TCRdb independently ran MiXCR on the 5' RACE reads; one entry per CDR3 protein. The sample consists of hundreds of thousands of distinct CDR3 sequences, around 5.7% of them appearing once. This receptor was identified in a man aged 18 to 29 in good health. The chain couples TRBV10-3 to TRBJ2-7, with D possibly TRBD2 on 6 matching bases. The specimen was naive T cells sorted from blood. CDR3: CAIRMGSSDEQYV. CDR3 sequence (DNA): TGTGCCATCAGGATGGGGTCTAGCGACGAGCAGTACGTC.